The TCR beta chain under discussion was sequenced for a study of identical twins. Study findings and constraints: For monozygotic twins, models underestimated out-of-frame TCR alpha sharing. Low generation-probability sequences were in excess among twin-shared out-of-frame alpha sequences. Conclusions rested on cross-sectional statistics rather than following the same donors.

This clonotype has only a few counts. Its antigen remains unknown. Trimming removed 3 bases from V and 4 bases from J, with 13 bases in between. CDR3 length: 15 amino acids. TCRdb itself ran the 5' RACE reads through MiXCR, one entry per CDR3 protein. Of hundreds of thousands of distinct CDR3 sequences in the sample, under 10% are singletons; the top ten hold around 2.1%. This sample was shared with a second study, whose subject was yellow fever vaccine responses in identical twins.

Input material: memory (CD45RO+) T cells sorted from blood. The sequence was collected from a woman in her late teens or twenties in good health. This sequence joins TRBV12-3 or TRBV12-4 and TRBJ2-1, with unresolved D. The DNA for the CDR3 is TGTGCCAGCAGTTTTGATGGGTCGGTTTACAATGAGCAGTTCTTC. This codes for CASSFDGSVYNEQFF.